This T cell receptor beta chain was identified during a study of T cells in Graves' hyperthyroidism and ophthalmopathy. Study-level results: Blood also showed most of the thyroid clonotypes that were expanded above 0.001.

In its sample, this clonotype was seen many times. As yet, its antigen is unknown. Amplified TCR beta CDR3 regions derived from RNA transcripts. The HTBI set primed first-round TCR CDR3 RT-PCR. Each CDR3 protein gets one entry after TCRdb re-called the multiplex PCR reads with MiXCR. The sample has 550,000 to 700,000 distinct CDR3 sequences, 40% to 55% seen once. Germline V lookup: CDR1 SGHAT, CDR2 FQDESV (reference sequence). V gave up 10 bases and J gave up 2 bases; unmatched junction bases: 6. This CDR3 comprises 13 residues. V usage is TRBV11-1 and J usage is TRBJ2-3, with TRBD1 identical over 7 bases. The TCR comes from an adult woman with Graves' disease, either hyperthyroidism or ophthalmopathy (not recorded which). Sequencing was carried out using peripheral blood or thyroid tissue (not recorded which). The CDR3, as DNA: TGTGCCACGAAGGGGACAGACACAGATACGCAGTATTTT. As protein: CATKGTDTDTQYF.